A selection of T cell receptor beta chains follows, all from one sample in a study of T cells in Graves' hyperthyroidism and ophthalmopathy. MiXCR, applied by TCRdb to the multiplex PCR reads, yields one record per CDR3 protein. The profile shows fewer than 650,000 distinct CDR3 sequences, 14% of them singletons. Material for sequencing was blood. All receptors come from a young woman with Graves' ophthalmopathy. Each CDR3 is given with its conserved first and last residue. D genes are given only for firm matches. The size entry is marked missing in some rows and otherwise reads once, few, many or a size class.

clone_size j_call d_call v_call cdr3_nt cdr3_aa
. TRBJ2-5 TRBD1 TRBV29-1 TGCAGCGCCAAACGCGGACAGGGAGGAGAGACCCAGTACTTC CSAKRGQGGETQYF
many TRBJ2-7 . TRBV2 TGTGCCAGCACAACGGGCAACTCCTACGAGCAGTACTTC CASTTGNSYEQYF
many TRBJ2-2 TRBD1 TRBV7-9 TGTGCCAGCAGCTCGGACAGGGTCTCCTGGGAGGACACCGGGGAGCTGTTTTTT CASSSDRVSWEDTGELFF
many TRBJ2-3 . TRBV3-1 TGTGCCAGCAGCCAAGATCGTCAGGGGAAGGATACGCAGTATTTT CASSQDRQGKDTQYF
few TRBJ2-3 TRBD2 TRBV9 TGTGCCAGCAGCGTAAGTTATCCGTCCAGCGGGAGTGCAGATACGCAGTATTTT CASSVSYPSSGSADTQYF
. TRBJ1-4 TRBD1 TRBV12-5 TGTGCTAGTGGAACAGGGGGGTATGAAAAACTGTTTTTT CASGTGGYEKLFF
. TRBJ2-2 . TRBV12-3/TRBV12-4 TGTGCCAGCAGCCCGATGGACCCGGGGAACACCGGGGAGCTGTTTTTT CASSPMDPGNTGELFF
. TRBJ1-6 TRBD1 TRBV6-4 TGTGCCAGCAGTGCGACAGGGGATAGTTCACCCCTCCACTTT CASSATGDSSPLHF
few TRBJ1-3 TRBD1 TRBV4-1 TGCGCCAGCAGCCAAGAAGGAGGGGGCGCAGGTGGAAACACCATATATTTT CASSQEGGGAGGNTIYF
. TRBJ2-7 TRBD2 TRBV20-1 TGCAGTGCTCCGCCGGGACTAGCGGCCTACGAGCAGTACTTC CSAPPGLAAYEQYF
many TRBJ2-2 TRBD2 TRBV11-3 TGTGCCAGCAGCAGTGGACTAGCTTCGAACACCGGGGAGCTGTTTTTT CASSSGLASNTGELFF
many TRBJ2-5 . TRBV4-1 TGCGCCAGCAGCCAACGCCTGGATAGGGAGACCCAGTACTTC CASSQRLDRETQYF
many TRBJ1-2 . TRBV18 TGTGCCAGCTCACCGGACCGCCGCACGGGTGGCTACACCTTC CASSPDRRTGGYTF
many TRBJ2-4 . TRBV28 TGTGCCAGCAGTTCTATCACAGCGGGTCCTGAATGGAAGTACTTC CASSSITAGPEWKYF
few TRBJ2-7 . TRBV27 TGTGCCAGCAGTTTATCTAGTCTGTCCGAGCAGTACTTC CASSLSSLSEQYF
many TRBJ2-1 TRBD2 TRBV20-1 TGCAGTGCTAATGGGGAACTAGCGGGAGTTAGGAATGAGCAGTTCTTC CSANGELAGVRNEQFF
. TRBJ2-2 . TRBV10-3 TGTGCCATCAGGACGGACAGATTCACCGGGGAGCTGTTTTTT CAIRTDRFTGELFF
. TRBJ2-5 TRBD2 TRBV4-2 TGTGCCAGCAGCCCGACTAGCGGGAGTTCGAAGACCCAGTACTTC CASSPTSGSSKTQYF
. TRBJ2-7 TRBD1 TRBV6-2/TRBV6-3 TGTGCCAGCAGTCTAACCGGGACAGGGGTAATCTACGAGCAGTACTTC CASSLTGTGVIYEQYF
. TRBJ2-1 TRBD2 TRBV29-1 TGCAGCGTTAGAGGCGGGAGGGTAAATGAGCAGTTCTTC CSVRGGRVNEQFF
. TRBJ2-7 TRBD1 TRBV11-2 TGTGCCAGCAGCCTAACCGGGACAGGGAGGAGGGGGTACGAGCAGTACTTC CASSLTGTGRRGYEQYF
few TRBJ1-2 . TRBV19 TGTGCCAGTAGTGTCAGCCCCAAAAGGGGCTACACCTTC CASSVSPKRGYTF
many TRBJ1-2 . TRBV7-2 TGTGCCAGCAGCTTAGTGCATGACTATGGCTACACCTTC CASSLVHDYGYTF
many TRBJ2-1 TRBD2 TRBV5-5 TGTGCCAGCAGCTTCAGAGCGGGAGTGACTTACAATGAGCAGTTCTTC CASSFRAGVTYNEQFF
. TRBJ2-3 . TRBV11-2 TGTGCCAGCAGCTCCCGGGACACCCTCTACACAGATACGCAGTATTTT CASSSRDTLYTDTQYF
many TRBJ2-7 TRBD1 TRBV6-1 TGTGCCAGCAGCCTTCAACAGGGGTCCTACGAGCAGTACTTC CASSLQQGSYEQYF
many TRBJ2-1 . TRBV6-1 TGTGCCAGCAGTTATCCAGGATTATCAGGGGTCAATGAGCAGTTCTTC CASSYPGLSGVNEQFF
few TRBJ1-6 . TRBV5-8 TGTGCCAGCAGCTTGGAACGGAACTATAATTCACCCCTCCACTTT CASSLERNYNSPLHF
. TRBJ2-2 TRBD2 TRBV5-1 TGCGCCAGCAGCGCTGGACTAGCGGGAAGGCGGAACACCGGGGAGCTGTTTTTT CASSAGLAGRRNTGELFF
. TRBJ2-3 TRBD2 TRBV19 TGTGCCAGTAGTACGGGACTAGCGGGAGGAGGTACAGATACGCAGTATTTT CASSTGLAGGGTDTQYF
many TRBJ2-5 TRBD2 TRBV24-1 TGTGCCACCAGTGATGGGACTAGGCTCCAAGAGACCCAGTACTTC CATSDGTRLQETQYF
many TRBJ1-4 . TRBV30 TGTGCCTGGAGTGTACCCACTAATGAAAAACTGTTTTTT CAWSVPTNEKLFF
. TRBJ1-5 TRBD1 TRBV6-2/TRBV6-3 TGTGCCAGCAGAAGGGGACAGGGTCTAGATCAGCCCCAGCATTTT CASRRGQGLDQPQHF
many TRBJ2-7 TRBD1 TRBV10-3 TGTGCCATCCGGGACAGGGGGACCTACGAGCAGTACTTC CAIRDRGTYEQYF
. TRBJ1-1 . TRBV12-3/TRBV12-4 TGTGCCAGCAGTGGGGCGGGGCGGGCGAACACTGAAGCTTTCTTT CASSGAGRANTEAFF
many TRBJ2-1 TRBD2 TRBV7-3 TGTGCCAGCAGCTCAACCGGGACTAGCGACTATAGCTCCTACAATGAGCAGTTCTTC CASSSTGTSDYSSYNEQFF
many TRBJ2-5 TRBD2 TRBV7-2 TGTGCCAGCAGCTTAGGGGCGGGAGGGTTTCAAGAGACCCAGTACTTC CASSLGAGGFQETQYF
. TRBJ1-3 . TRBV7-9 TGTGCCAGCAGCCTCCCGGGAAGGGCCGGAAACACCATATATTTT CASSLPGRAGNTIYF
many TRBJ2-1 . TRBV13 TGTGCCAGCAGCTTAGATTACCTATCCTACAATGAGCAGTTCTTC CASSLDYLSYNEQFF
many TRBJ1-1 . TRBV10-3 TGTGCCATCAGAGACGGTAGGGAGACTGAAGCTTTCTTT CAIRDGRETEAFF
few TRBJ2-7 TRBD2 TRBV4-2 TGTGCCAGCAGGCATTCTCTAGCGGGAGCTCTTCACGAGCAGTACTTC CASRHSLAGALHEQYF
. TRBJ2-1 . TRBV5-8 TGTGCCAGCAGCTTTGATGCCGTTAGCGGTCACAATGAGCGGTTCTTC CASSFDAVSGHNERFF
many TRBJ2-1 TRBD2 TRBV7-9 TGTGCCAGCAGCTTCCCATCTAGCGGGGAAGACAATGAGCAGTTCTTC CASSFPSSGEDNEQFF
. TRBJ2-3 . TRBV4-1 TGCGCCAGCAGCCAAGAGTTTTCTTCCCCCGGCGCAGATACGCAGTATTTT CASSQEFSSPGADTQYF
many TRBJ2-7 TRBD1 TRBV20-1 TGCAGTGCTAGCCCACTCAGGGGGCTTTCCTCCTACGAGCAGTACTTC CSASPLRGLSSYEQYF
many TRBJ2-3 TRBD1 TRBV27 TGTGCCAGCAGTTTATATGGGACAGGGGTAAGAGATACGCAGTATTTT CASSLYGTGVRDTQYF
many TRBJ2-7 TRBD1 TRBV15 TGTGCCACCAGCAGAGGCGCGGGACAGGTCTTATACGAGCAGTACTTC CATSRGAGQVLYEQYF
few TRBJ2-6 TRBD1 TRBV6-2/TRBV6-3 TGTGCCAGCAGTTACTTTCGGACAGGGGGAATCTCTGGGGCCAACGTCCTGACTTTC CASSYFRTGGISGANVLTF
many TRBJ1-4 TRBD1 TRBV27 TGTGCCAGCAGTTTAAACGGACAGGGGAGGCATGCACTGTTTTTT CASSLNGQGRHALFF
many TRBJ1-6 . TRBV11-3 TGTGCCAGCACCCCGAGGGGGGCCAATTCACCCCTCCACTTT CASTPRGANSPLHF
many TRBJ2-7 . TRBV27 TGTGCCAGCAGTTCCTCCCTTGGGGTAACCTACGAGCAGTACTTC CASSSSLGVTYEQYF
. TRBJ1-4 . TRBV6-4 TGTGCCAGCAGTGAGCCTGATGGTAATGAAAAACTGTTTTTT CASSEPDGNEKLFF
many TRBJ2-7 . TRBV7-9 TGTGCCAGCAGCTTGTTCTCCTACGAGCAGTACTTC CASSLFSYEQYF